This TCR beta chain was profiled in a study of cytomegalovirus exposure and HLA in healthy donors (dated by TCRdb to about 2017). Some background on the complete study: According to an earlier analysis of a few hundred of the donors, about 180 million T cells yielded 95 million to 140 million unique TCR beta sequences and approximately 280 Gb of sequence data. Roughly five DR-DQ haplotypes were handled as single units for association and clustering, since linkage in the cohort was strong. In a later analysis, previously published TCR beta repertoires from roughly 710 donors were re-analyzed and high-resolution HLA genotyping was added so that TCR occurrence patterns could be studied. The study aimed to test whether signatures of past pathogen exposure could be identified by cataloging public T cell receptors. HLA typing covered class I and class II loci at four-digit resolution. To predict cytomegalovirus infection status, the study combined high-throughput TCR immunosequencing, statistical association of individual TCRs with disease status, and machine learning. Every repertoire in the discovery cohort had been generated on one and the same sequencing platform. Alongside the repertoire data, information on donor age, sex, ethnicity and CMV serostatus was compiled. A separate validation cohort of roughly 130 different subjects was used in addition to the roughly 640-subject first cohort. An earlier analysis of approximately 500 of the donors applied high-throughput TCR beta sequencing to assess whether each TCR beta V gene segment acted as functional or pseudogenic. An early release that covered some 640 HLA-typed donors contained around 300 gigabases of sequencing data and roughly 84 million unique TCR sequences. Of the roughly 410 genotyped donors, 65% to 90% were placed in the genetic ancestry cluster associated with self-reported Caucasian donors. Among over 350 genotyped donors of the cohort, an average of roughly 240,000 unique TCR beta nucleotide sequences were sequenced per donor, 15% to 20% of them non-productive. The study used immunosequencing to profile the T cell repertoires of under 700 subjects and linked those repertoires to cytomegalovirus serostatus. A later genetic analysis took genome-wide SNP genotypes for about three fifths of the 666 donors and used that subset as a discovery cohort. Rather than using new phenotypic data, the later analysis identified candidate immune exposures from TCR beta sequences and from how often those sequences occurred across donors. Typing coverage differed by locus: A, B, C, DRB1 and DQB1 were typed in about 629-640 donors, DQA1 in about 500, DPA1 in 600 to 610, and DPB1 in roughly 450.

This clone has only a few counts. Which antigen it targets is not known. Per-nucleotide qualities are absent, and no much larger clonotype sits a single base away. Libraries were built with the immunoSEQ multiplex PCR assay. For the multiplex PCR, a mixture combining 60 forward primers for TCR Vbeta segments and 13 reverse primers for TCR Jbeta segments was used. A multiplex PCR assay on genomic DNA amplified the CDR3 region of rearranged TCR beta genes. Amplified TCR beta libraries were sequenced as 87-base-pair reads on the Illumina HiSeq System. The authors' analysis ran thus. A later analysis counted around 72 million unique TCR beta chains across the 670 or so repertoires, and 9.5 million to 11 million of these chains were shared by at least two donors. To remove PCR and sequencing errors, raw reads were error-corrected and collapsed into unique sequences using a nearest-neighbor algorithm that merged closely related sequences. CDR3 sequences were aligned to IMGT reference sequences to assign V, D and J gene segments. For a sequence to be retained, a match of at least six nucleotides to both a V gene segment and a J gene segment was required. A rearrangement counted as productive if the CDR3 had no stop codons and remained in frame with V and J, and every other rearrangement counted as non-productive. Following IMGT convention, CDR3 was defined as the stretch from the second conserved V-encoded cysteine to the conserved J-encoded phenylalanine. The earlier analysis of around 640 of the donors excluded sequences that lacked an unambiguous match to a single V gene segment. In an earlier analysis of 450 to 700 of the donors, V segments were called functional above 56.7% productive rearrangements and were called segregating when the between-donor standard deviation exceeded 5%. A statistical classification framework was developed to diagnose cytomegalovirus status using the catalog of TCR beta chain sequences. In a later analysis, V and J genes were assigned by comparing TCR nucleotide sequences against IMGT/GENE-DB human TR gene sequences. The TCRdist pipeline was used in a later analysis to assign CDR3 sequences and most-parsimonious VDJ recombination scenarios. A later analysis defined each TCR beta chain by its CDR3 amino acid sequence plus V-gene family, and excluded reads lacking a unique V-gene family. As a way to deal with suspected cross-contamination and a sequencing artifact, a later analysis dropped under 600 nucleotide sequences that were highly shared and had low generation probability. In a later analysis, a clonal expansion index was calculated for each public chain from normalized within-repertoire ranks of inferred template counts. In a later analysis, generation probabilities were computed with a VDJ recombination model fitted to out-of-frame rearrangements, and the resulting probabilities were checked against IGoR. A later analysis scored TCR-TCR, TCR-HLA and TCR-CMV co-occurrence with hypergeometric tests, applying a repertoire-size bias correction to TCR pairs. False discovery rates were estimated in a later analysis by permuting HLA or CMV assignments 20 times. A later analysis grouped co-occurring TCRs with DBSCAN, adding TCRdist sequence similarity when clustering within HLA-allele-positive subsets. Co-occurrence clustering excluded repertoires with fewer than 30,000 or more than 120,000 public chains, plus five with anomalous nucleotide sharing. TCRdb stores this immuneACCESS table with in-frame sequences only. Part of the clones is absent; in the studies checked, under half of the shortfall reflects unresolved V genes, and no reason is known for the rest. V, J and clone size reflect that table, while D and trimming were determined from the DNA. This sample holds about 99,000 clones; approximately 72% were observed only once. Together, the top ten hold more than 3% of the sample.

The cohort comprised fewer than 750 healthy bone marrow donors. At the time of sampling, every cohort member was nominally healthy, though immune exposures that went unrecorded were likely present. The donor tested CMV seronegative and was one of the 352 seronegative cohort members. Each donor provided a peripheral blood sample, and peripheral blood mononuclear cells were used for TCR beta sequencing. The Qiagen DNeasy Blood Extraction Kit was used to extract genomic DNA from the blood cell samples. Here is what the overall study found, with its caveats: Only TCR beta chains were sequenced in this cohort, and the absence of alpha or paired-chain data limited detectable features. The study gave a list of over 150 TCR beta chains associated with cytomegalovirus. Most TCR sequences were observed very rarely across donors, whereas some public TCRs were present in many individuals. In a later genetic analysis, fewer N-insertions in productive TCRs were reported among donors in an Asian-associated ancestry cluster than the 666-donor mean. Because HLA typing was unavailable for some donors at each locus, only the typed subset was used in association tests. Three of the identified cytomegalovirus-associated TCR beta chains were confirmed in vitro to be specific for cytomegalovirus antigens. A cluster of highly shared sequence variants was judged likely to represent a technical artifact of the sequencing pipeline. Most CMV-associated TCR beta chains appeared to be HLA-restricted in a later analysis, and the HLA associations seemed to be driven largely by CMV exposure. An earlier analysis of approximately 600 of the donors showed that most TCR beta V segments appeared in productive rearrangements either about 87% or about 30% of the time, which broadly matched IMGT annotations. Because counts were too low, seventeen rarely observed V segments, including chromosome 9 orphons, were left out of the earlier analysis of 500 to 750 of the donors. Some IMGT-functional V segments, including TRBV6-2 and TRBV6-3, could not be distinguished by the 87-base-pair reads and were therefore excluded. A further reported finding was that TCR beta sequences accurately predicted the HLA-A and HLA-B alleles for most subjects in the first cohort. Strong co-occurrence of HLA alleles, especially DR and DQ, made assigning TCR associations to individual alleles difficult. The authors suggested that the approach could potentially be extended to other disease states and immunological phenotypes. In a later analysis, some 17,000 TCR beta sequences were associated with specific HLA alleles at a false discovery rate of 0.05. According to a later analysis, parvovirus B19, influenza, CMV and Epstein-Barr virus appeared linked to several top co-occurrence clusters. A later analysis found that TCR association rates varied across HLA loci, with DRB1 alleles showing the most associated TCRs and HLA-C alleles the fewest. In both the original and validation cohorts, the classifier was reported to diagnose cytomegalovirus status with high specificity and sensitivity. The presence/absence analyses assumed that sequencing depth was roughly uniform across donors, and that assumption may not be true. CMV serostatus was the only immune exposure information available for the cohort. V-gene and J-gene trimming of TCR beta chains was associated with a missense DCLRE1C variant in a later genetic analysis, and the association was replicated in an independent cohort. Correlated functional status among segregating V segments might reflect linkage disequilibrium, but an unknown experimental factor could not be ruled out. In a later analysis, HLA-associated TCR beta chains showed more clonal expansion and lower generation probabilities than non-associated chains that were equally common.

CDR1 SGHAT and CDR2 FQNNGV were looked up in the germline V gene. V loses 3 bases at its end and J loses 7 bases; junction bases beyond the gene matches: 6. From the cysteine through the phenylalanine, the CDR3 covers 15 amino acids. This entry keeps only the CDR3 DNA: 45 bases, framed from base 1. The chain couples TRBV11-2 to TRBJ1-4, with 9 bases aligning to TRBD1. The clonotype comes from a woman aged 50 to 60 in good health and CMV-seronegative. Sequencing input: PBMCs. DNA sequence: TGTGCCAGCAGCTTTGGACAGGGGCGAGGTGAAAAACTGTTTTTT. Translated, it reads CASSFGQGRGEKLFF. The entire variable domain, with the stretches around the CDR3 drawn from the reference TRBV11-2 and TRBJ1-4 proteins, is EAGVAQSPRYKIIEKRQSVAFWCNPISGHATLYWYQQILGQGPKLLIQFQNNGVVDDSQLPKDRFSAERLKGVDSTLKIQPAKLEDSAVYLCASSFGQGRGEKLFFGSGTQLSVL.